This entry concerns a single T cell receptor beta chain. Its antigen is not identified. The data are from a study of T cells after yellow fever vaccination. At the level of the study: Fractions low in cell number were prepared with SMART-Seq v4 Ultra Low Input. Study-level findings and limits: It was the secondary response that reached its peak faster, day 5 versus 15, but it was weaker.

The 5'RACE template-switching step produced TCR cDNA and added a universal primer site and UMIs. TCRdb called the 5' RACE reads again in MiXCR, with one record for every CDR3 protein. Here the sample spans 250,000 to 400,000 distinct CDR3 sequences, approximately 4% being singletons. Germline V gene lookup returns CDR1 DFQATT and CDR2 SNEGSKA (reference sequence). Between the trimmed V and J ends, which lost 3 bases and 7 bases, there was a span of 10 bases. The CDR3 contains 12 residues. V usage is TRBV20-1 and J usage is TRBJ1-5, with D uncertain. The TCR comes from a man younger than 35 who received the YFV17D yellow fever vaccine. The sample here was PBMCs, taken 5 days after the yellow fever booster vaccination. Here the CDR3 DNA reads TGCAGTGCTAGTCCGGTAGGGCAGCCCCAGCATTTT. It codes for CSASPVGQPQHF.